The 6 T cell receptor beta chains given below trace back to one sample, sequenced in a study of OX40 agonist ivuxolimab in advanced cancers. Assay used: immunoSEQ multiplex PCR; TCRdb lists only in-frame clones, some missing. The sample contains 80,000 or so clones, 90% of which appear only once. This specimen was CD4+ or CD8+ T cells sorted from blood, taken in a trial of the OX40 agonist ivuxolimab. The receptors come from an adult with an advanced solid tumor such as melanoma, head and neck, liver or kidney cancer.

The chain has TRBV5-6 and TRBJ2-7; D remains ambiguous. This CDR3 is built from 11 residues. V was trimmed by 4 bases and J by 2 bases, leaving 4 bases between them. In germline, CDR1 is SGHDT, CDR2 YYEEEE. In nucleotides, the CDR3 is TGTGCCAGCAGCCTAACCTACGAGCAGTACTTC. This encodes CASSLTYEQYF.

The V call is TRBV19, the J call TRBJ1-5; D not resolved. Germline V gene lookup returns CDR1 LNHDA and CDR2 SQIVND (reference sequence). This CDR3 contains 14 residues. The V end lost 3 bases, the J end lost 1 base, and 7 bases lay between the germline ends. CDR3 amino acids: CASSIAGSNQPQHF. CDR3 nucleotide sequence: TGTGCCAGTAGTATCGCGGGGAGCAATCAGCCCCAGCATTTT. Full variable domain (outside the CDR3, taken from reference TRBV19 and TRBJ1-5): DGGITQSPKYLFRKEGQNVTLSCEQNLNHDAMYWYRQDPGQGLRLIYYSQIVNDFQKGDIAEGYSVSREKKESFPLTVTSAQKNPTAFYLCASSIAGSNQPQHFGDGTRLSIL.

The chain joins TRBV28 to TRBJ2-6, with D uncertain. The CDR3 is 15 amino acids. The V end was cut by 3 bases, the J end by 4 bases, with 10 bases between. Germline V gives CDR1 MDHEN, CDR2 SYDVKM. The CDR3 nucleotides read TGTGCCAGCAGTTTGGGATCCTCCGGGGCCAACGTCCTGACTTTC. Its protein product is CASSLGSSGANVLTF.

This chain uses TRBV5-4 with TRBJ1-2, with 8 positions matching TRBD1. This CDR3 has 14 amino acids. Germline trimming cut 5 bases from V and 8 bases from J; bases unmatched to any gene: 11. From germline, CDR1 is SGHNT and CDR2 YYREEE (reference sequence). The CDR3 sequence is CASRHGQGAGGYTF. The CDR3 nucleotides read TGTGCCAGCAGGCATGGCCAGGGGGCTGGAGGCTACACCTTC.

The rearrangement joins TRBV2 to TRBJ2-7; 11 bases line up with TRBD2. This CDR3 is built from 17 residues. Germline V lookup: CDR1 SNHLY, CDR2 FYNNEI. V shed 7 bases, J shed 1 base, and the junction held 12 bases outside the gene matches. The CDR3 bases are TGTGCCAGCACCTTTACCGGGACTAGCGGCCTATCCTACGAGCAGTACTTC. The encoded protein is CASTFTGTSGLSYEQYF.

The chain uses TRBV7-9 and TRBJ2-2; 7 bases agree with TRBD2. Germline CDR1 reads SEHNR; CDR2 reads FQNEAQ (reference sequence). V shed 6 bases and J 4 bases; nucleotides not matched to a gene: 14. The CDR3 has 17 amino acids. The CDR3 bases are TGTGCCAGCAGTAGTGGCGGCGGGGGAGGGAGCACCGGGGAGCTGTTTTTT. Translated, it gives CASSSGGGGGSTGELFF.